This T cell receptor (beta chain) is drawn from a study of somatic mutations in cytotoxic T cells in rheumatoid arthritis. Overall study findings and caveats: Of the expanded CD8+ clones, the antigen targets were not known. The largest CD8+ clone made up over 20% of CD8+ cells in 8 of 65 patients. CD8+ clonality increased with age in rheumatoid arthritis patients but not in healthy controls.

Remarks on this clone: The antigen is unknown.

The repertoire was sequenced with immunoSEQ multiplex PCR; TCRdb's copy has only in-frame clones and lacks some. This table holds some 6,400 clones, about 70% found once. What was sequenced was CD8+ T cells sorted from blood. This receptor was taken from a woman in her forties or fifties in good health.

The CDR3 reads CARTAGDSGNTIYF. CDR3 nucleotides: TGTGCCAGAACCGCAGGTGATTCTGGAAACACCATATATTTT. The chain recombines TRBV2 with TRBJ1-3; D ambiguous. CDR1 is SNHLY and CDR2 is FYNNEI in the germline V gene. The V gene lost 9 bases and the J gene lost 1 base, with 13 bases spanning the gap. There are 14 residues in the CDR3.